This T cell receptor (beta chain) was captured by sequencing in a study of OX40 agonist ivuxolimab in advanced cancers. The CDR3 sequence is 14 residues long. The ends lost 2 bases at V and 7 bases at J; junction bases unmatched: 4. Germline CDR1 and CDR2: MGHRA and YSYEKL. Sequencing was performed with immunoSEQ multiplex PCR; in TCRdb, only in-frame clones are kept and a portion is missing. The profile shows approximately 22,000 clones, roughly 82% of them singletons. This specimen was CD4+ or CD8+ T cells sorted from blood, taken in a trial of the OX40 agonist ivuxolimab. This receptor was taken from an adult with an advanced solid tumor such as melanoma, head and neck, liver or kidney cancer. The chain uses TRBV4-1 and TRBJ1-4; 7 bases agree with TRBD1. CDR3 DNA: TGCGCCAGCAGCCAACAGGGGGTTACTGAAAAACTGTTTTTT. Protein sequence: CASSQQGVTEKLFF.